This is a list of T cell receptor beta chains from one sample in a study of T cells in Graves' hyperthyroidism and ophthalmopathy. A single record per CDR3 protein comes from TCRdb applying MiXCR to the multiplex PCR reads. The sample yields around 620,000 distinct CDR3 sequences, under 20% seen once. Source material: blood. These TCRs come from a woman aged 25 to 39 with Graves' hyperthyroidism. CDR3s include the opening cysteine and the closing phenylalanine or tryptophan. The D gene is left open where the match is weak. Not every row has a clone size; where given, it reads once, few, many or a size class.

clone size	V gene	J gene	D gene	CDR3 DNA	CDR3 protein
many	TRBV3-1	TRBJ1-2	-	TGTGCCAGCAGACACAACTATGGCTACACCTTC	CASRHNYGYTF
-	TRBV27	TRBJ1-2	TRBD1	TGTGCCAGCAGTTCCACCGGGACAGCTAACTATGGCTACACCTTC	CASSSTGTANYGYTF
many	TRBV2	TRBJ2-5	TRBD1	TGTGCCAGCAGTGAGGGACAGGGGGAGACCCAGTACTTC	CASSEGQGETQYF
-	TRBV20-1	TRBJ2-5	TRBD2	TGCAGTGCTTCCCCGACTAGCGGGATGATCAGTAGTTTGGCCCAGTACTTC	CSASPTSGMISSLAQYF
few	TRBV12-3/TRBV12-4	TRBJ1-1	TRBD1	TGTGCCAGCAGTGAGAGGACAGGAGATAACACTGAAGCTTTCTTT	CASSERTGDNTEAFF
many	TRBV2	TRBJ1-1	TRBD1	TGTGCCAGCTCCGGGACAGCAGACACTGAAGCTTTCTTT	CASSGTADTEAFF
-	TRBV29-1	TRBJ2-7	-	TGCAGCGTGGGGGTTGGCGAGCAGTACTTC	CSVGVGEQYF
few	TRBV24-1	TRBJ2-1	TRBD2	TGTGCCACCAGTGATTCCGCGGGAGGGCGGTCTACCGAGCAGTTCTTC	CATSDSAGGRSTEQFF
few	TRBV27	TRBJ2-2	-	TGTGCCAGCAGTTTACGCGCGTTCACCGGGGAGCTGTTTTTT	CASSLRAFTGELFF
-	TRBV9	TRBJ2-2	-	TGTGCCAGCAGTAACTCGAACACCGGGGAGCTGTTTTTT	CASSNSNTGELFF
many	TRBV7-8	TRBJ2-1	-	TGTGCCAGCAGCTACTACCCGGGCTCGGTCTACAATGAGCAGTTCTTC	CASSYYPGSVYNEQFF
few	TRBV30	TRBJ2-2	-	TGTGCCTGGAGTTACGGATACACCGGGGAGCTGTTTTTT	CAWSYGYTGELFF
few	TRBV20-1	TRBJ2-2	TRBD1	TGCAGTGCTAGGGACTTGGACAGGGATACCGGGGAGCTGTTTTTT	CSARDLDRDTGELFF
-	TRBV15	TRBJ1-3	-	TGTGCCACCAGCAGTACGGACGGGCGCTCTGGAAACACCATATATTTT	CATSSTDGRSGNTIYF
many	TRBV20-1	TRBJ1-5	-	TGCAGTGTAGTTCCCAATAGCAATCAGCCCCAGCATTTT	CSVVPNSNQPQHF
many	TRBV20-1	TRBJ2-1	TRBD1	TGCAGTGCGGCAAAAGGACAGGGGGCTAATGAGCAGTTCTTC	CSAAKGQGANEQFF
-	TRBV28	TRBJ2-6	-	TGTGCCAGCAGTTCGACAGGTTCTGGGGCCAACGTCCTGACTTTC	CASSSTGSGANVLTF
-	TRBV30	TRBJ1-1	TRBD1	TGTGCCTGGGGTGCGGACAGGGACACTGAAGCTTTCTTT	CAWGADRDTEAFF
-	TRBV12-5	TRBJ2-7	TRBD1	TGTGCTAGTGGGCCGGGACAGGGGACCTACGAGCAGTACTTC	CASGPGQGTYEQYF
-	TRBV11-3	TRBJ1-1	-	TGTGCCAGCAGCTTAAAAGGGGGACGAGGAACTTTCTTT	CASSLKGGRGTFF
-	TRBV6-5	TRBJ2-1	TRBD2	TGTGCCAGCAGTTACGCAGAACTAGCGGGCACCTACAATGAGCAGTTCTTC	CASSYAELAGTYNEQFF
few	TRBV20-1	TRBJ2-1	TRBD2	TGCAGTGCTAGAGTGATGGCTAGCGGGAGGTGGAATGAGCAGTTCTTC	CSARVMASGRWNEQFF
many	TRBV7-3	TRBJ2-1	-	TGTGCCAGCAGCTTAATGTCAGACAATGAGCAGTTCTTC	CASSLMSDNEQFF
many	TRBV18	TRBJ1-6	-	TGTGCCAGCCGACGGACAGACTATAATTCACCCCTCCACTTT	CASRRTDYNSPLHF
few	TRBV10-3	TRBJ1-1	-	TGTGCCATCAGTGAGTCCTTCGGGGGGGCGAAAACTGAAGCTTTCTTT	CAISESFGGAKTEAFF
-	TRBV19	TRBJ2-1	-	TGTGCCAGTAGTATAAGTAGCGCTCTCTCCTACAATGAGCAGTTCTTC	CASSISSALSYNEQFF
many	TRBV28	TRBJ1-3	TRBD1	TGTGCCAGCAGTTCGGAGGGACAGGGGCGAAAGGGTGGAAACACCATATATTTT	CASSSEGQGRKGGNTIYF
few	TRBV20-1	TRBJ1-5	-	TGCAGTGCTCCAACAGCCTCCAACGGGCCCCAGCATTTT	CSAPTASNGPQHF
many	TRBV18	TRBJ1-2	-	TGTGCCAGCTCACCAGTCGGGCAGGGACACTATGGCTACACCTTC	CASSPVGQGHYGYTF
many	TRBV28	TRBJ2-7	-	TGTGCCAGCAGTTTCTCGACGGTGGGCGAGCAGTACTTC	CASSFSTVGEQYF
many	TRBV20-1	TRBJ2-2	-	TGCAGTGCCTGGGGAGAGCGCACCGGGGAGCTGTTTTTT	CSAWGERTGELFF
many	TRBV28	TRBJ2-3	-	TGTGCCAGCAGTACAACCCGGGACAGCACAGATACGCAGTATTTT	CASSTTRDSTDTQYF
many	TRBV12-3/TRBV12-4	TRBJ1-5	-	TGTGCCAGCAGTTTCCCTCCCAATCAGCCCCAGCATTTT	CASSFPPNQPQHF
-	TRBV4-1	TRBJ2-1	TRBD2	TGCGCCAGCAGCCAATTGAGCGGGAGGGCCTTTAATGAGCAGTTCTTC	CASSQLSGRAFNEQFF
few	TRBV5-8	TRBJ2-1	TRBD2	TGTGCCAGCAGCTGGACCGGGACTAGCGGGAGGATCTACAATGAGCAGTTCTTC	CASSWTGTSGRIYNEQFF
many	TRBV2	TRBJ2-5	TRBD2	TGTGCCAGCAGTTGGACTAGCGGGAGTGGAGAGACCCAGTACTTC	CASSWTSGSGETQYF
few	TRBV15	TRBJ2-5	TRBD1	TGTGCCACCAGCATCCCCCACAGGGGGCGAGAGACCCAGTACTTC	CATSIPHRGRETQYF
few	TRBV20-1	TRBJ2-7	TRBD2	TGCAGTGCTAGAAATGTCGGACTAGCGGGAGAGTCGGGCTCCTACGAGCAGTACTTC	CSARNVGLAGESGSYEQYF
many	TRBV3-1	TRBJ1-1	-	TGTGCCAGCAGCCAAGAGGCGGGAATCGCTGAAGCTTTCTTT	CASSQEAGIAEAFF
many	TRBV6-2/TRBV6-3	TRBJ2-2	-	TGTGCCAGCAGTTACGCGCTGAACACCGGGGAGCTGTTTTTT	CASSYALNTGELFF
-	TRBV6-1	TRBJ1-1	-	TGTGCCAGCAGACAAGAGCACCCTCTCTTT	CASRQEHPLF
many	TRBV20-1	TRBJ2-7	TRBD2	TGCAGTGCTAGCTCGGCCAGGACTAGCGACTCCTACGAGCAGTACTTC	CSASSARTSDSYEQYF
many	TRBV30	TRBJ2-7	TRBD1	TGTGCCTGGAGTGTGGGACAGGGCTACGAGCAGTACTTC	CAWSVGQGYEQYF
-	TRBV9	TRBJ2-1	TRBD1	TGTGCCAGCAGCGTAGACGGTCGGGACAGGGATAGGGAGCAGTTCTTC	CASSVDGRDRDREQFF
-	TRBV11-2	TRBJ1-6	-	TGTGCCAGCAGCCCTAGGGGCAGGGGCGCCGGGGTTGGTTCACCCCTCCACTTT	CASSPRGRGAGVGSPLHF
many	TRBV5-1	TRBJ2-1	-	TGCGCCAGCAGCTTGACGTCAGGTCTTGGGGAGCAGTTCTTC	CASSLTSGLGEQFF
many	TRBV27	TRBJ2-7	TRBD1	TGTGCCAGCAGTCTACGGGACAGACCCTACGAGCAGTACTTC	CASSLRDRPYEQYF
once	TRBV24-1	TRBJ1-5	-	TGTGCCACCAGTGACCCGGCCGGAGGCAATCAGCCCCAGCATTTT	CATSDPAGGNQPQHF
many	TRBV30	TRBJ2-7	-	TGTGCCTGGAATCCCACCCCGCACGAGCAGTACTTC	CAWNPTPHEQYF
many	TRBV7-8	TRBJ2-1	-	TGTGCCAGCAGCCCAAGGGCGGGGAATGAGCAGTTCTTC	CASSPRAGNEQFF
many	TRBV30	TRBJ2-3	TRBD2	TGTGCCTGGAGCGGGGGACTAGCGGGAGTTGTAGATACGCAGTATTTT	CAWSGGLAGVVDTQYF
few	TRBV28	TRBJ2-6	-	TGTGCCAGCAGTTTATACCGGGCTGGGGCCAACGTCCTGACTTTC	CASSLYRAGANVLTF